This T cell receptor (beta chain) is drawn from a study of siplizumab effects on memory and regulatory T cells. The CDR3 runs to 14 residues. The V end lost 4 bases, the J end lost 6 bases, and 13 bases lay between the germline ends. CDR1 and CDR2 from the germline V gene are SEHNR and FQNEAQ (reference sequence). Per-sample assaying covered roughly 10^5 TCR templates. Generated by immunoSEQ multiplex PCR, the TCRdb table keeps only in-frame clones and is missing some. The top ten clones hold roughly 18% of a sample with about 80,000 clones, approximately 95% of them seen once. Study outcomes and limitations: Mappable alloreactive CD4+ clones averaged 68.8% Treg-derived with siplizumab versus 26.9% in controls.

In the case of this clone: The antigen is not known.

The source is a human donor in good health. Sequenced sample: CD8+ T cells sorted from blood. The chain couples TRBV7-9 to TRBJ2-1, with D possibly TRBD2 on 6 matching bases. The CDR3 nucleotides are TGTGCCAGCAGCTCGCCGACTAGAAGCAATGAGCAGTTCTTC. Translating gives CASSSPTRSNEQFF.